This T cell receptor beta chain is drawn from a study of T cells in Graves' hyperthyroidism and ophthalmopathy. Study in general: At the time of initial diagnosis and before any treatment, peripheral blood was collected.

This clonotype turned up a few times. Its antigen is as yet unknown. Findings and limits, study-wide: Most clonotypes expanded in thyroid above 0.001 were likewise present in blood.

RNA transcripts yielded amplified TCR beta CDR3 regions. In the first-round RT-PCR of the TCR CDR3, the HTBI primer set was used. TCRdb reprocessed the multiplex PCR reads via MiXCR and lists one record per CDR3 protein. The sample gives fewer than 450,000 distinct CDR3 sequences, around a sixth of which show up once; 35% to 45% is in the top ten. This CDR3 comprises 16 residues. Trimming removed 6 bases at V and 2 bases at J, with 17 bases between. Looked up from germline, CDR1 is SGHTA and CDR2 is FQGTGA. Clinical symptoms, serum thyroxine, TRAb, thyroid ultrasound and orbital computed tomography informed diagnoses.

The sequence derives from a man aged 18 to 35 with Graves' ophthalmopathy. Sequenced sample: blood. This sequence joins TRBV7-3 and TRBJ1-3, with D unclear. This CDR3 reads CASSPSAPATGNTIYF. The CDR3 DNA reads TGTGCCAGCAGTCCCTCAGCCCCGGCGACTGGAAACACCATATATTTT.